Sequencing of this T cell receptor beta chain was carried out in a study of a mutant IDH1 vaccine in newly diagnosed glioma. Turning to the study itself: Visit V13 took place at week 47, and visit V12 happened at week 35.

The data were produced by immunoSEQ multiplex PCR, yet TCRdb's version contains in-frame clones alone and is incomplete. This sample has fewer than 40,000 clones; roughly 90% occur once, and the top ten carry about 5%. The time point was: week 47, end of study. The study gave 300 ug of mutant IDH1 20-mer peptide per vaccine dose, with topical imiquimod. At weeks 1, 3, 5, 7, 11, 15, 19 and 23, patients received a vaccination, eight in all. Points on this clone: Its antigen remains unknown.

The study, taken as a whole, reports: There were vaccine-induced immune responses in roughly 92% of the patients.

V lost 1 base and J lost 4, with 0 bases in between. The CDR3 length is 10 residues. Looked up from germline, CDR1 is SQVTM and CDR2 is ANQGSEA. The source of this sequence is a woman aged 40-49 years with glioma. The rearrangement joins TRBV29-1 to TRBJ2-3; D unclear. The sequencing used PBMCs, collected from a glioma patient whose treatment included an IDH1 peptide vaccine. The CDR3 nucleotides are TGCAGCGTTGAAGCAGATACGCAGTATTTT. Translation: CSVEADTQYF.